This T cell receptor beta chain was obtained from a study of blood T cell repertoires in COVID-19 (dated by TCRdb to the early 2020s). With respect to the entire study: Samples covering the acute and convalescent phases of COVID-19 were provided by collaborators in the United States, Italy and Spain. Deeply sampled blood TCRbeta repertoires from subjects exposed to, actively infected with, or recovered from COVID-19 were included in the dataset. The repertoires were made available in a free public database intended to serve as a resource for research on the immune response to SARS-CoV-2. The material from the prospective study consisted of cDNA or gDNA derived from T cells, B-cell-depleted T cells, or PBMCs. Sample metadata almost always included a de-identified subject ID, COVID-19 status, age in years and sex. The samples were drawn from two sources: the first 160 participants of the ongoing ImmuneRACE study, and 1,000 to 1,500 subjects contributed by 6 global collaborators. HLA class I and class II types, where available, came from metadata supplied by the sample provider rather than from assay-based typing. Overall study outcomes, separate from this receptor: The amount of clinical and demographic metadata varied by source and participant and was provided uncurated.

Another Seattle source contributed samples from volunteer blood donors who had recovered from COVID-19. Collaborating institutions collected whole blood in K2EDTA tubes following their own protocols. Collaborator samples were shipped for TCRbeta analysis as frozen whole blood, isolated PBMCs, or DNA extracted from either sample type. Inclusive of the bounding cysteine and phenylalanine, the CDR3 is 14 residues long. Just CDR3 DNA is preserved here, 42 bases in frame from base 1. Trimmed from V: 1 base; trimmed from J: 4 bases; junction bases lacking a gene match: 6. From the germline V gene, CDR1 is SQVTM and CDR2 is ANQGSEA. As regards this clone: The target of this receptor is not known. No base quality values were provided; no much bigger clone lies one nucleotide off.

TCRbeta CDR3 regions were amplified from genomic DNA using the immunoSEQ Assay, a bias-controlled multiplex PCR. Under the source paper's analysis protocol: The number of nucleated cells in each sample was estimated from the amplification of reference gene primers within the assay. To quantify the absolute abundance of each unique TCRbeta CDR3 rearrangement, sequence reads were collapsed and filtered. For each sample, productive Simpson clonality was calculated as the square root of Simpson's diversity index over productive rearrangements. The clones in this table, taken by TCRdb from immuneACCESS, are in-frame only. Not every clone is retained; where verified, under half of the shortfall comes from an unresolved V gene, and the cause of the rest is unknown. That table is the source of V, J and clone size, and D and trimming were worked out from the DNA. The sample records approximately 250,000 clones, over 80% of which are singletons. 4.6% of the sample is held by the ten biggest clonotypes.

This TCR was recovered from a man aged 60 to 69 who had recovered from COVID-19. Sequencing was performed on peripheral blood. The chain is encoded by TRBV29-1 joined to TRBJ1-1, and 7 bases in between align with TRBD1. The sequenced DNA is TGCAGCGTTGAAGGCCCCGGGACAGCCACTGAAGCTTTCTTT. This is translated as CSVEGPGTATEAFF. This CDR3, with the reference TRBV29-1 and TRBJ1-1 proteins standing in past its ends, gives the full variable domain SAVISQKPSRDICQRGTSLTIQCQVDSQVTMMFWYRQQPGQSLTLIATANQGSEATYESGFVIDKFPISRPNLTFSTLTVSNMSPEDSSIYLCSVEGPGTATEAFFGQGTRLTVV.